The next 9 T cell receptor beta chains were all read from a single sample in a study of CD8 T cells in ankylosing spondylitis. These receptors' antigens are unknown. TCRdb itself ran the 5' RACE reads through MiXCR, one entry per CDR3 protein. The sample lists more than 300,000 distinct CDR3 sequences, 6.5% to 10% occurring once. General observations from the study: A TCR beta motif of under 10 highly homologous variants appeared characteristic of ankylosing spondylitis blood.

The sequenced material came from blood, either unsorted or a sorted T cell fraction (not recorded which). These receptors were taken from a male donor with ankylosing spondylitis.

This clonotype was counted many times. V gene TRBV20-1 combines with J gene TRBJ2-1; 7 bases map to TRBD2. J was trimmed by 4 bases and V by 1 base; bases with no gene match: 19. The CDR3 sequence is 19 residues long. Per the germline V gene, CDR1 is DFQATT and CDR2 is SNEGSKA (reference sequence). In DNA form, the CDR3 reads TGCAGTGCTAGAGTGGTCGGGGGAGGGCCATTGCACTTATACAATGAGCAGTTCTTC. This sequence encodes CSARVVGGGPLHLYNEQFF.

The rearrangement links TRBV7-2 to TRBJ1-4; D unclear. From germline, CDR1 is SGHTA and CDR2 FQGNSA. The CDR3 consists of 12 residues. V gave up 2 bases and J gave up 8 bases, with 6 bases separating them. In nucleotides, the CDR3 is TGTGCCAGCAGCTTAATGGGAGAAAAACTGTTTTTT. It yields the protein CASSLMGEKLFF.

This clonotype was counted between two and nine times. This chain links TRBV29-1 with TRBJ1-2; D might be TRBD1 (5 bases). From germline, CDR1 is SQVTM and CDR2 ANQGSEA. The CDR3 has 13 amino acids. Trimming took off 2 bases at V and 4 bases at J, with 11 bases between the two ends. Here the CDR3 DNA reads TGCAGCGTTGAAACAGGAGTTGTCTATGGCTACACCTTC. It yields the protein CSVETGVVYGYTF.

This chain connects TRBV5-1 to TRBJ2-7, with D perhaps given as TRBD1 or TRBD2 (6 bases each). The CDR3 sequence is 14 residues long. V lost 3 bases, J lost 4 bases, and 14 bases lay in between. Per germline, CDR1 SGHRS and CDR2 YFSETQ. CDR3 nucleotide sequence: TGCGCCAGCAGCTCCGGAGGGGGGCCGTACGAGCAGTACTTC. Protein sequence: CASSSGGGPYEQYF.

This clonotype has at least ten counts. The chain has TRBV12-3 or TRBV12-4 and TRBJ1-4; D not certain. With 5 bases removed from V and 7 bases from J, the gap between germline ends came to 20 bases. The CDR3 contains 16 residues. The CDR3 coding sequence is TGTGCCAGCAGTCCGGGTGGTGGGGTATGGAGTGAAAAACTGTTTTTT. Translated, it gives CASSPGGGVWSEKLFF.

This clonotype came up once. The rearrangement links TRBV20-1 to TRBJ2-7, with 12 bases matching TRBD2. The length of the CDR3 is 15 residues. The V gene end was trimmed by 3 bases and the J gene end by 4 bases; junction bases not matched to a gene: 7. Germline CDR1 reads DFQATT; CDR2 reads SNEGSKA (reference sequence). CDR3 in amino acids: CSASHPLAGGYEQYF. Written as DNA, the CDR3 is TGCAGTGCTAGCCACCCTCTAGCGGGAGGGTACGAGCAGTACTTC.

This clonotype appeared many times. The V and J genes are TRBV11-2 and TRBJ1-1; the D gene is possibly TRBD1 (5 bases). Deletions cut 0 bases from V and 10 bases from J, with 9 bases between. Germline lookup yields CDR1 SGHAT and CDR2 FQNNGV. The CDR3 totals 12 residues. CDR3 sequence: CASSLDQGGAFF. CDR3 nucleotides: TGTGCCAGCAGCTTAGATCAGGGTGGAGCTTTCTTT.

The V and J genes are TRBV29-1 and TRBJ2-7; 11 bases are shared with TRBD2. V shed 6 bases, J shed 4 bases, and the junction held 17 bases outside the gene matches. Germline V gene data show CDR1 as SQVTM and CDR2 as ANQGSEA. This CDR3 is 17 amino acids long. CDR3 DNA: TGCAGCGTAGGCGGGACTAGCGGACCTATCTCAAGATACGAGCAGTACTTC. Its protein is CSVGGTSGPISRYEQYF.

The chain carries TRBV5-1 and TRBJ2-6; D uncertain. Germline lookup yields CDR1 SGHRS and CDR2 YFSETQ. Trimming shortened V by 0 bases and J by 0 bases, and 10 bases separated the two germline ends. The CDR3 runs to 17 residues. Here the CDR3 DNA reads TGCGCCAGCAGCTTGGCTCGGTGGAGCTCTGGGGCCAACGTCCTGACTTTC. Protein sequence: CASSLARWSSGANVLTF. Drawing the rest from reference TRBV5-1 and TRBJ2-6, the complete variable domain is KAGVTQTPRYLIKTRGQQVTLSCSPISGHRSVSWYQQTPGQGLQFLFEYFSETQRNKGNFPGRFSGRQFSNSRSEMNVSTLELGDSALYLCASSLARWSSGANVLTFGAGSRLTVL.